This T cell receptor (beta chain) is from a study of OX40 agonist ivuxolimab in advanced cancers. Study-wide background: Patients in the trial were receiving intravenous ivuxolimab every 2 weeks, at doses of 0.01 to 10 mg/kg. Study outcomes and limitations: Expanded clones belonging to CD8+ T cells outnumbered, on average, those of CD4+.

This CDR3 is 14 amino acids long. V lost 3 bases and J lost 6; bases outside the gene matches: 4. Germline loops: CDR1 SGHVS, CDR2 FQNEAQ. Profiled with immunoSEQ multiplex PCR; TCRdb holds only in-frame clones, not every one. The sample lists around 60,000 clones; 87% were seen once. To note about this clone: Its antigen is undetermined.

This rearrangement joins TRBV7-8 to TRBJ2-2, with 7 bases lining up with TRBD1. Here the sequenced sample was CD4+ or CD8+ T cells sorted from blood, taken in a trial of the OX40 agonist ivuxolimab. The TCR originated in an adult with an advanced solid tumor such as melanoma, head and neck, liver or kidney cancer. CDR3 DNA sequence: TGTGCCAGCAGCTTGACAGGGTCCCCCGGGGAGCTGTTTTTT. This encodes CASSLTGSPGELFF.